The entry that follows covers one T cell receptor beta chain sequence. Its antigen is not known. Naive CD8 cells lacked CD45RO and underwent positive selection for CCR7, leaving out terminally differentiated effector memory CD45RA+ cells. The data belong to a study of shared clonotypes between healthy human individuals. Study-level background: A couple of women and a few men aged 18 to 49 made up the donors.

General observations from the study: Four donors shared roughly 5% of their naive CD4 clonotypes. The sampled material consisted only of blood, and tissue repertoires are likely to differ. In contrast to clonotypes shared by all four donors, non-shared clonotypes had lower generation probabilities.

Trimming removed 2 bases at V and 0 bases at J, with 11 bases between. The CDR3 is made up of 17 amino acids. Germline CDR1 and CDR2: SGHTA and FQGNSA. TCRdb's copy holds only in-frame clones and misses some; the assay was immunoSEQ multiplex PCR. Of over 2,000,000 clones listed, just over 90% are singletons. The genes are TRBV7-2 and TRBJ2-6, with D uncertain. The sequencing input was naive CD8+ T cells from PBMCs. The source of this sequence is a man between 18 and 35 years old in good health. Some clones in this sample may be carry-over from other donors' samples. The CDR3 loop is CASSLRAGRSGANVLTF. The CDR3 coding sequence is TGTGCCAGCAGCTTAAGGGCAGGACGCTCTGGGGCCAACGTCCTGACTTTC.